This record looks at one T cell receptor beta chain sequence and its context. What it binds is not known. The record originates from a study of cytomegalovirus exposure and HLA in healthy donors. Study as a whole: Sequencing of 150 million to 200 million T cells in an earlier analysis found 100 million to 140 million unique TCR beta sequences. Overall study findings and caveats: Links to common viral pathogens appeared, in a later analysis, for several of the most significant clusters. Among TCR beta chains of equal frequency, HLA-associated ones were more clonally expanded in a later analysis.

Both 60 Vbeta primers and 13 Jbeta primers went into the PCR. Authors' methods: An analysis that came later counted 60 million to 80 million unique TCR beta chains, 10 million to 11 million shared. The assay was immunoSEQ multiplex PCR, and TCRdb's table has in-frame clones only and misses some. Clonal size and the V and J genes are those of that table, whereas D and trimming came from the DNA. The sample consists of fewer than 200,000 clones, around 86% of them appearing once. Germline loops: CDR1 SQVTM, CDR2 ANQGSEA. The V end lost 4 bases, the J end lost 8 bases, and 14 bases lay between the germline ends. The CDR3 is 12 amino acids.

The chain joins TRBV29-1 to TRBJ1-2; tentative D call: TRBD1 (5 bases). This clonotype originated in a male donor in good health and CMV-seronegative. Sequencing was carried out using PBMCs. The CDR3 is CSVGSRDQGYTF. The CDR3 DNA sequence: TGCAGCGTTGGAAGCAGGGATCAAGGCTACACCTTC.